This T cell receptor beta chain was retrieved from a study of patients and donors after allogeneic stem cell transplantation. Using its own MiXCR run on the RT-PCR reads, TCRdb lists one record per CDR3 protein. The top ten clones hold roughly 11% of a sample with approximately 200,000 distinct CDR3 sequences, roughly 38% of them seen once. This clonotype turned up a few times. The germline V gene has CDR1 SGHTA and CDR2 FQGNSA. V trimming: 1 base; J trimming: 10 bases; junction bases outside the gene matches: 5. This CDR3 has 14 amino acids. V and J are TRBV7-2 and TRBJ1-2; TRBD1 matches at 11 bases. The sequenced sample was blood, either unsorted or a sorted T cell fraction (not recorded which). The sequence was collected from a human donor who was either an allogeneic HSCT recipient or a stem cell or donor lymphocyte infusion donor (not recorded which). It is not recorded whose cells these are; they may come from a transplant donor. CDR3 sequence: CASSLGTGGNFYTF. The DNA of the CDR3 is TGTGCCAGCAGCTTAGGGACAGGGGGCAACTTCTACACCTTC.